This is a list of T cell receptor beta chains from one sample in a study of blood T cell repertoires in COVID-19. TCRdb keeps only in-frame clones here, not all; method: immunoSEQ multiplex PCR. Of 25,000 to 35,000 clones listed, 72% were seen once; the top ten hold 20% to 25%. The sample taken for sequencing was peripheral blood. The receptor set was obtained from a boy aged 2 to 9 with active or convalescent COVID-19. CDR3s include the opening cysteine and the closing phenylalanine or tryptophan. Size tells how often a clone was seen (once, few, many) or the class of an expanded clone, and some rows leave it out.

clone_size j_call v_call cdr3_aa
few TRBJ2-3 TRBV5-1 CASSWGQSTDTQYF
many TRBJ2-1 TRBV29-1 CSVEGLAGSSYNEQFF
few TRBJ2-1 TRBV7-2 CASSSMSYNEQFF
few TRBJ1-6 TRBV28 CASSTGEIYNSPLHF
- TRBJ1-3 TRBV12-3/TRBV12-4 CASRTLGSTIYF
- TRBJ2-7 TRBV28 CASSTGGHGYEQYF
- TRBJ2-1 TRBV25-1 CASSANSGRGSYNEQFF
few TRBJ2-5 TRBV5-4 CASSFGAGRETQYF
- TRBJ2-1 TRBV27 CASKAAGGTYNEQFF
- TRBJ1-1 TRBV28 CASSCSGAGADTEAFF
- TRBJ2-7 TRBV14 CASSQDLTSSEQYF
- TRBJ2-3 TRBV11-2 CASSLEGSGSGADTQYF
few TRBJ1-2 TRBV7-6 CASSLSTGQKTF
- TRBJ1-1 TRBV29-1 CSVEEGQGAQWTEAFF
- TRBJ1-4 TRBV3-1/TRBV3-2 CASSQDAHPRTGENEKLFF
- TRBJ1-6 TRBV7-9 CASSPGGERAYNSPLHF
- TRBJ2-1 TRBV30 CAWRSGQGKSNYNEQFF
few TRBJ1-5 TRBV12-3/TRBV12-4 CASTGHSNQPQHF
- TRBJ2-6 TRBV19 CASSIQPGQGGAGANVLTF
- TRBJ2-3 TRBV28 CASSQETSGTDTQYF
- TRBJ1-5 TRBV30 CAWSVNRGNQPQHF
- TRBJ1-2 TRBV29-1 CSVAPLFFGYTF